Listed below are T cell receptor beta chains from one sample, sequenced in a study of blood T cell repertoires in COVID-19. TCRdb's copy holds only in-frame clones and misses some; the assay was immunoSEQ multiplex PCR. The sample lists around 77,000 clones; 75% to 85% were seen once. Sequenced material: peripheral blood. These receptors all come from a young man with COVID-19, enrolled during active disease. CDR3s include the opening cysteine and the closing phenylalanine or tryptophan. A D gene is named only where the DNA matches it firmly. Clone size is given for some rows only: seen once, a few or many times, or a class if the clone is expanded.

- 14 TRBJ1-2 - TRBV2 CASSAVGQGNGYTF TGTGCCAGCAGTGCCGTAGGTCAGGGCAACGGCTACACCTTC
- 13 TRBJ1-2 - TRBV12-3/TRBV12-4 CASSLGGGYGYTF TGTGCCAGCAGTTTGGGGGGGGGCTATGGCTACACCTTC
- 14 TRBJ2-1 - TRBV2 CASSVDRPTGEQFF TGTGCCAGCAGTGTCGACAGGCCCACGGGTGAGCAGTTCTTC
- 14 TRBJ1-5 - TRBV19 CASSPDRLSQPQHF TGTGCCAGTAGCCCCGACAGGTTGAGTCAGCCCCAGCATTTT
TRBD1 13 TRBJ1-6 - TRBV19 CATATGHNSPLHF TGTGCCACCGCGACAGGGCATAATTCACCCCTCCACTTT
- 11 TRBJ2-3 - TRBV27 CASTQGDTQYF TGTGCCAGCACCCAGGGAGATACGCAGTATTTT
- 12 TRBJ2-1 once TRBV7-9 CASSPVRDEQFF TGTGCCAGCAGCCCTGTCCGTGATGAGCAGTTCTTC
- 13 TRBJ1-1 - TRBV27 CASSTDWNTEAFF TGTGCCAGCAGTACGGACTGGAACACTGAAGCTTTCTTT
- 14 TRBJ2-5 - TRBV7-2 CASSFGTFQETQYF TGTGCCAGCAGCTTTGGGACTTTTCAAGAGACCCAGTACTTC
TRBD1 16 TRBJ1-1 - TRBV7-9 CASSSHGTGLNTEAFF TGTGCCAGCAGCTCTCACGGGACAGGGCTGAACACTGAAGCTTTCTTT
TRBD1 14 TRBJ2-1 - TRBV28 CASIGQGRYNEQFF TGTGCCAGCATAGGACAGGGGCGCTACAATGAGCAGTTCTTC
TRBD2 18 TRBJ2-3 - TRBV5-5 CASSLLPTSGTRTDTQYF TGTGCCAGCAGCTTACTTCCTACTAGCGGGACCCGCACAGATACGCAGTATTTT
- 13 TRBJ2-3 - TRBV27 CASSPVNTDTQYF TGTGCCAGCAGTCCAGTGAACACAGATACGCAGTATTTT
TRBD2 15 TRBJ2-1 - TRBV18 CASTPETSGTFEQFF TGTGCCAGCACGCCGGAGACTAGCGGGACTTTTGAGCAGTTCTTC
- 15 TRBJ1-2 - TRBV4-1 CASSPPARGRYGYTF TGCGCCAGCAGCCCGCCGGCCAGGGGTCGTTATGGCTACACCTTC
- 13 TRBJ2-2 few TRBV3-1/TRBV3-2 CASSRTANGELFF TGTGCCAGCAGCCGGACTGCTAACGGGGAGCTGTTTTTT
- 14 TRBJ2-5 - TRBV28 CASSRTTGQETQYF TGTGCCAGCAGCCGCACTACAGGGCAAGAGACCCAGTACTTC
- 14 TRBJ2-7 - TRBV28 CASKDRGLTHEQYF TGTGCCAGTAAGGACCGGGGATTGACCCACGAGCAGTACTTC
- 14 TRBJ1-2 - TRBV28 CASRGGGIGYGYTF TGTGCCAGCAGAGGGGGGGGCATCGGCTATGGCTACACCTTC
- 16 TRBJ2-3 - TRBV9 CASSVGGGPSTDTQYF TGTGCCAGCAGCGTAGGGGGAGGCCCTAGCACAGATACGCAGTATTTT